A single sample gave rise to the 16 T cell receptor beta chains below, sequenced in a study of patients and donors after allogeneic stem cell transplantation (TCRdb year 2020). The library relied on RT-PCR. TCRdb lists the instrument as NextSeq 550. Through fastp at Q25 and MiXCR, TCRdb rebuilt clones from the public reads, retaining in-frame beta chains. Under each unique CDR3 protein, matching rows form one entry showing the most common genes and DNA. The sample data list about 160,000 distinct CDR3 sequences, and roughly 22% of these were observed just once. The ten biggest clones cover roughly a quarter of the sample. The sequenced sample was blood, either unsorted or a sorted T cell fraction (not recorded which). The receptor set was obtained from a human donor who was either an allogeneic HSCT recipient or a stem cell or donor lymphocyte infusion donor (not recorded which). It is not recorded whose cells these are; they may come from a transplant donor.

The chain joins TRBV12-3 or TRBV12-4 to TRBJ2-4; D remains ambiguous. Trimming removed 7 bases at V and 1 base at J, with 8 bases between. The CDR3 sequence is 13 residues long. The CDR3 protein is CASNSGAKNIQYF. CDR3 coding DNA: TGTGCCAGCAACTCCGGGGCCAAAAACATTCAGTACTTC.

Only a few counts were recorded for this clonotype. This sequence joins TRBV11-1 and TRBJ1-2; weak D call: TRBD1 (6 bases). The V end was cut by 5 bases, the J end by 2 bases, with 9 bases between. The CDR3 has 13 residues. Looked up from germline, CDR1 is SGHAT and CDR2 is FQDESV (reference sequence). DNA of the CDR3: TGTGCCAGCAGCAACAGGGTAAACTATGGCTACACCTTC. Protein: CASSNRVNYGYTF.

This clonotype has a handful of counts. The rearrangement uses TRBV29-1 and TRBJ1-1; tentative D call: TRBD1 (6 bases). From germline, CDR1 is SQVTM and CDR2 ANQGSEA. CDR3 length equals 10 residues. Trimming removed 7 bases from V and 7 bases from J, with 10 bases in between. CDR3 nucleotide sequence: TGCAGCGCTACAGGGAATGAAGCTTTCTTT. Encoded protein: CSATGNEAFF.

This clonotype was seen repeatedly, ten times or more. The chain uses TRBV20-1 and TRBJ1-2; unclear D gene. Germline V gene sequence: CDR1 DFQATT, CDR2 SNEGSKA (reference sequence). Between the trimmed V and J ends, which lost 1 base and 0 bases, there was a span of 9 bases. The CDR3 length is 14 residues. The CDR3 protein is CSARVGSANYGYTF. The DNA for the CDR3 is TGCAGTGCTAGAGTCGGCAGTGCTAACTATGGCTACACCTTC.

The chain is built from TRBV20-1 and TRBJ2-5, with no clear D. Trimming removed 3 bases at V and 3 bases at J, with 11 bases between. This CDR3 is 13 amino acids long. Germline lookup yields CDR1 DFQATT and CDR2 SNEGSKA (reference sequence). The CDR3 DNA reads as TGCAGTGCTAGTCCCCTAATAGAAGAGACCCAGTACTTC. Encoded protein: CSASPLIEETQYF.

V usage is TRBV30 and J usage is TRBJ1-1; D is possibly TRBD1 (6 bases). Trimming cost V 4 bases and J 3 bases, with 18 bases left between them. Germline-derived CDR1 and CDR2 are GTSNPN and SVGIG (reference sequence). The CDR3 totals 15 residues. The CDR3 spells CAWKRGMAGDTEAFF. The CDR3 DNA reads TGTGCCTGGAAGAGGGGGATGGCAGGGGACACTGAAGCTTTCTTT.

The J gene is TRBJ2-7, the V gene TRBV29-1; TRBD2 matches 7 bases. The CDR3 is made up of 13 amino acids. Germline lookup yields CDR1 SQVTM and CDR2 ANQGSEA. The chain's CDR3 is CSVSAGPTYEQYF. CDR3 nucleotides: TGCAGTGTCTCAGCGGGACCCACCTACGAGCAGTACTTC.

This clonotype came up many times. One junction end disagrees with the germline gene, perhaps due to a read error. J is TRBJ2-3 and V is TRBV5-1, with D uncertain. The CDR3 extends over 12 amino acids. Germline CDR1 and CDR2: SGHRS and YFSETQ. The CDR3 region is CASSSSTDTQYF. The DNA for the CDR3 is TGTGCCAGCAGTTCTAGCACAGATACGCAGTATTTT.

The rearrangement uses TRBV2 and TRBJ1-2; the D is unclear. Germline CDR1 is SNHLY and CDR2 is FYNNEI. With 3 bases removed from V and 8 bases from J, the gap between germline ends came to 13 bases. This CDR3 is 13 amino acids long. The CDR3 region has the DNA TGTGCCAGCAGTGACTACACCCGGGAGGGCTACACCTTC. Amino acids: CASSDYTREGYTF.

This clonotype occurred a few times. The chain links TRBV5-1 to TRBJ1-1, with D unresolved. In germline, CDR1 is SGHRS, CDR2 YFSETQ. V lost 0 bases, J lost 0 bases, and 9 bases lay in between. The CDR3 spans 15 residues. The CDR3 DNA reads as TGCGCCAGCAGCTTGGCGGCGGGGATGAACACTGAAGCTTTCTTT. Encoded protein: CASSLAAGMNTEAFF.

In its sample, this clonotype was seen a few times. The chain is built from TRBV12-3 or TRBV12-4 and TRBJ1-4; TRBD1 might be the D (5 bases). The V gene lost 0 bases and the J gene lost 3 bases, with 8 bases spanning the gap. The CDR3 consists of 15 residues. CDR3 nucleotides: TGTGCCAGCAGTTTAGCCGGGACTGCTAATGAAAAACTGTTTTTT. Amino acids: CASSLAGTANEKLFF.

The chain uses TRBV4-1 and TRBJ1-2; D remains unclear. The V end was cut by 2 bases, the J end by 4 bases, with 17 bases between. Germline V CDR1 and CDR2: MGHRA, YSYEKL. This CDR3 has 16 amino acids. CDR3 in DNA: TGCGCCAGCAGCCAATTGTCGGAGGGCGTTGGCTATGGCTACACCTTC. Amino acids: CASSQLSEGVGYGYTF.

This clonotype was recorded at least ten times. The rearrangement joins TRBV6-5 to TRBJ1-1; the D gene is possibly TRBD1 (5 bases). This CDR3 comprises 12 residues. Germline lookup yields CDR1 MNHEY and CDR2 SVGAGI. The ends were cut back, 6 bases at V and 5 bases at J, with 10 bases in the middle. CDR3 in amino acids: CASSAGYTEAFF. The CDR3, as DNA: TGTGCCAGCAGCGCAGGGTATACTGAAGCTTTCTTT.

The table lists this clonotype with a few counts. The rearrangement links TRBV5-4 to TRBJ1-4; D is perhaps TRBD1 (6 bases). Trimming left V 4 bases short and J 0 bases short, with 13 bases between. The CDR3 sequence is 16 residues long. The germline CDR1 and CDR2 sequences are SGHNT and YYREEE (reference sequence). The CDR3 sequence: CASSLGGGATNEKLFF. As DNA, the CDR3 is TGTGCCAGCAGCCTCGGAGGGGGAGCAACTAATGAAAAACTGTTTTTT. Variable domain in full (rest from reference TRBV5-4 and TRBJ1-4): ETGVTQSPTHLIKTRGQQVTLRCSSQSGHNTVSWYQQALGQGPQFIFQYYREEENGRGNFPPRFSGLQFPNYSSELNVNALELDDSALYLCASSLGGGATNEKLFFGSGTQLSVL.

There are many counts of this clonotype. This rearrangement joins TRBV5-1 to TRBJ1-4, with 8 nucleotides matching TRBD1. Unmatched junction bases numbered 4, after V lost 1 base and J lost 8 bases. CDR1 and CDR2 from the germline V gene are SGHRS and YFSETQ. CDR3 size: 14 residues. CDR3 sequence (DNA): TGCGCCAGCAGCTTGATCACAGGGGGAGAAAAACTGTTTTTT. Its translation is CASSLITGGEKLFF. The full variable domain, its missing parts supplied by reference TRBV5-1 and TRBJ1-4, is KAGVTQTPRYLIKTRGQQVTLSCSPISGHRSVSWYQQTPGQGLQFLFEYFSETQRNKGNFPGRFSGRQFSNSRSEMNVSTLELGDSALYLCASSLITGGEKLFFGSGTQLSVL.

The sample holds a few counts of this clonotype. The V gene is TRBV7-2, the J gene TRBJ1-5; the D gene is possibly TRBD1 (5 bases). The V end was cut by 8 bases, the J end by 1 base, with 6 bases between. The CDR3 has 12 amino acids. The germline CDR1 and CDR2 sequences are SGHTA and FQGNSA. The CDR3 region is CASGGSNQPQHF. The DNA for the CDR3 is TGTGCCAGCGGGGGGAGCAATCAGCCCCAGCATTTT.